A single sample gave rise to the 24 T cell receptor beta chains below, sequenced in a study of brain T cells in children with intractable seizures. Sequenced by immunoSEQ multiplex PCR; TCRdb stores in-frame clones only, minus some. The sample has 88,000 or so clones; around nine tenths are singletons. The sequences come from peripheral blood, collected at surgery. The receptors shown here come from a girl aged 2-10 years with Rasmussen encephalitis and intractable seizures.

The rearrangement links TRBV7-9 to TRBJ2-7; no reliable D call. V was trimmed by 4 bases and J by 3 bases, leaving 4 bases between them. Germline V gene lookup returns CDR1 SEHNR and CDR2 FQNEAQ (reference sequence). The CDR3 length is 11 residues. DNA for the CDR3: TGTGCCAGCAGCTCGGACTACGAGCAGTACTTC. This encodes CASSSDYEQYF.

V usage is TRBV30 and J usage is TRBJ1-6; 7 nucleotides align to TRBD1. This CDR3 is built from 14 residues. The germline gives CDR1 GTSNPN, CDR2 SVGIG (reference sequence). After removal of 0 bases from V and 6 bases from J, the junction contained 2 bases not matched to a gene. In DNA form, the CDR3 reads TGTGCCTGGAGTGTGGGGACAGTTAATTCACCCCTCCACTTT. Protein: CAWSVGTVNSPLHF. The whole variable domain, filled in from reference TRBV30 and TRBJ1-6, reads SQTIHQWPATLVQPVGSPLSLECTVEGTSNPNLYWYRQAAGRGLQLLFYSVGIGQISSEVPQNLSASRPQDRQFILSSKKLLLSDSGFYLCAWSVGTVNSPLHFGNGTRLTVT.

J is TRBJ2-6 and V is TRBV19, with TRBD1 identical over 10 bases. CDR1 LNHDA and CDR2 SQIVND come from the germline V gene (reference sequence). The trim removed 5 bases at V and 0 bases at J, leaving 1 base unmatched. The CDR3 totals 16 residues. CDR3 sequence: CASSDRGRSGANVLTF. Here the CDR3 DNA reads TGTGCCAGTAGTGACAGGGGGCGCTCTGGGGCCAACGTCCTGACTTTC.

The J gene is TRBJ1-2, the V gene TRBV30, with 7 bases that match TRBD1. From germline, CDR1 is GTSNPN and CDR2 SVGIG (reference sequence). The CDR3 extends over 12 amino acids. V was pared by 7 bases and J by 6 bases, with 8 bases of the junction left unmatched. DNA for the CDR3: TGTGCCTTGACCAGACAGGGAAATGGCTACACCTTC. Translating it yields CALTRQGNGYTF.

The chain links TRBV29-1 to TRBJ2-7; D uncertain. V shed 1 base and J shed 3 bases, with 10 bases lying between them. The germline gives CDR1 SQVTM, CDR2 ANQGSEA. The length of the CDR3 is 13 residues. Here the CDR3 reads CSVEGVVGYEQYF. The CDR3 DNA is TGCAGCGTTGAAGGTGTAGTGGGCTACGAGCAGTACTTC.

V gene TRBV24-1 combines with J gene TRBJ1-5; a weak D match, TRBD1 (6 bases). The germline gives CDR1 KGHDR, CDR2 SFDVKD. V gave up 2 bases and J gave up 3 bases, with 13 bases separating them. The CDR3 extends over 16 amino acids. CDR3 amino acids: CATSDSQTGPNQPQHF. DNA for the CDR3: TGTGCCACCAGTGATTCTCAGACAGGCCCCAATCAGCCCCAGCATTTT.

The gene calls are TRBV5-1 and TRBJ1-5; 10 bases match TRBD1. The V segment lost 0 bases and the J segment 9 bases; nucleotides outside the gene matches: 3. The CDR3 runs to 14 residues. Germline CDR1 SGHRS, CDR2 YFSETQ. The CDR3 bases are TGCGCCAGCAGCTTGGGGGACAGGGGTGGGCCCCAGCATTTT. Protein sequence: CASSLGDRGGPQHF.

This clone has only one observation. The chain has TRBV5-5 and TRBJ2-5, with 9 bases matching TRBD1. Germline V CDR1 and CDR2: SGHKS, YYEKEE (reference sequence). This CDR3 comprises 15 residues. V shed 4 bases, J shed 6 bases, and the junction held 10 bases outside the gene matches. The CDR3 reads CASSRPRQGGQTQYF. The CDR3 bases are TGTGCCAGCAGCCGACCCCGACAGGGGGGGCAGACCCAGTACTTC.

V gene TRBV27 combines with J gene TRBJ2-1; 12 nucleotides line up with TRBD2. The germline V gene encodes CDR1 MNHEY and CDR2 SMNVEV (reference sequence). This CDR3 region has 19 residues. V lost 6 bases to trimming and J lost 0 bases; unmatched junction nucleotides: 12. In DNA form, the CDR3 reads TGTGCCAGCAGGATACTAGGACTAGCGGGGTCTAGCTCCTACAATGAGCAGTTCTTC. Protein: CASRILGLAGSSSYNEQFF.

The chain couples TRBV11-2 to TRBJ2-7; D is undetermined. The CDR3 covers 14 residues. From germline, CDR1 is SGHAT and CDR2 FQNNGV. V was pared by 7 bases and J by 1 base, with 14 bases between. CDR3: CASTSRGRSYEQYF. The CDR3, as DNA: TGTGCCAGCACCTCCCGAGGCAGGTCCTACGAGCAGTACTTC. The variable domain in full, with the rest retrieved from reference TRBV11-2 and TRBJ2-7, is EAGVAQSPRYKIIEKRQSVAFWCNPISGHATLYWYQQILGQGPKLLIQFQNNGVVDDSQLPKDRFSAERLKGVDSTLKIQPAKLEDSAVYLCASTSRGRSYEQYFGPGTRLTVT.

Comments on this clone: The sample holds other DNA sequences that translate to the same CDR3. The chain combines TRBV30 with TRBJ2-1, with D unresolved. CDR1 is GTSNPN, CDR2 SVGIG, per germline (reference sequence). V lost 4 bases and J lost 2, with 6 bases in between. The CDR3 is 12 residues long. The CDR3 DNA reads as TGTGCCTGGACAGACACCTACAATGAGCAGTTCTTC. This codes for CAWTDTYNEQFF. Together with reference TRBV30 and TRBJ2-1, the CDR3 gives the full variable domain: SQTIHQWPATLVQPVGSPLSLECTVEGTSNPNLYWYRQAAGRGLQLLFYSVGIGQISSEVPQNLSASRPQDRQFILSSKKLLLSDSGFYLCAWTDTYNEQFFGPGTRLTVL.

The rearrangement links TRBV20-1 to TRBJ2-3; tentatively, D is TRBD2 (6 bases). The V end was cut by 3 bases, the J end by 5 bases, with 15 bases between. Germline CDR1 is DFQATT and CDR2 is SNEGSKA (reference sequence). The CDR3 is 14 amino acids. CDR3 in amino acids: CSASHGGSGDTQYF. CDR3 sequence (DNA): TGCAGTGCTAGTCACGGGGGTTCGGGAGATACGCAGTATTTT.

The CDR3 DNA reads as TGTGCCAGCAGCTTAGGCCGGGGACGGGCGGCTCAGCCCCAGCATTTT. Amino acids: CASSLGRGRAAQPQHF. The chain joins TRBV7-8 to TRBJ1-5, with a possible D match to TRBD1 (5 bases). The length of the CDR3 is 16 residues. Trimming took 1 base from V and 6 from J, leaving 16 bases between them. Germline V gene data show CDR1 as SGHVS and CDR2 as FQNEAQ.

This rearrangement joins TRBV25-1 to TRBJ2-5; TRBD2 aligns across 10 bases. There are 14 residues in the CDR3. Per germline, CDR1 MGHDK and CDR2 SYGVNS. The trim removed 4 bases at V and 6 bases at J, leaving 5 bases unmatched. The CDR3 DNA is TGTGCCAGCAGTGCTAGCGGGGGCTCAAAGACCCAGTACTTC. Translated: CASSASGGSKTQYF.

The V gene is TRBV2, the J gene TRBJ2-7; D gene unclear. CDR3 length equals 12 residues. The ends were cut back, 8 bases at V and 5 bases at J, with 13 bases in the middle. CDR1 and CDR2 (germline): SNHLY, FYNNEI. The CDR3 DNA follows: TGTGCCAGCGGCCAAGCCAGCAACGAGCAGTACTTC. The encoded protein is CASGQASNEQYF.

The V and J genes are TRBV3-1 (or the pseudogene TRBV3-2) and TRBJ1-3; D not certain. The CDR3 length is 13 residues. CDR1 LGHDT and CDR2 YNNKEL come from the germline V gene (reference sequence). The V gene lost 2 bases and the J gene lost 2 bases, with 4 bases spanning the gap. The CDR3 nucleotides read TGTGCCAGCAGCCAAAAGACTGGAAACACCATATATTTT. Encoded protein: CASSQKTGNTIYF.

This clone was counted a single time. V gene TRBV3-1 (or the pseudogene TRBV3-2) combines with J gene TRBJ2-3, with D possibly TRBD2 on 5 matching bases. With 4 bases removed from V and 2 bases from J, the gap between germline ends came to 13 bases. The germline V gene encodes CDR1 LGHDT and CDR2 YNNKEL (reference sequence). The CDR3 is 15 residues long. The CDR3 protein is CASSRGYSNTDTQYF. CDR3 nucleotides: TGTGCCAGCAGCCGAGGGTACAGTAACACAGATACGCAGTATTTT.

V usage is TRBV4-1 and J usage is TRBJ2-5; perhaps TRBD1 as D (5 bases). Germline CDR1 is MGHRA and CDR2 is YSYEKL. CDR3 length: 15 amino acids. V was pared by 4 bases and J by 5 bases, with 17 bases between. CDR3 amino acids: CASSLAWGNGETQYF. The CDR3 bases are TGCGCCAGCAGCCTAGCCTGGGGCAATGGGGAGACCCAGTACTTC.

V gene TRBV4-2 combines with J gene TRBJ1-1; D possibly corresponds to TRBD1 (5 bases). The CDR3 sequence is 16 residues long. The V gene lost 0 bases and the J gene lost 1 base, with 12 bases spanning the gap. The germline gives CDR1 LGHNA, CDR2 YNFKEQ. The CDR3 reads CASSQDLVQGNTEAFF. For the CDR3, the DNA is TGTGCCAGCAGCCAAGATCTAGTTCAGGGGAACACTGAAGCTTTCTTT.

The chain combines TRBV11-2 with TRBJ2-3; D gene unclear. CDR1 is SGHAT, CDR2 FQNNGV, per germline. The CDR3 covers 13 residues. The V gene lost 2 bases and the J gene lost 6 bases, with 9 bases spanning the gap. Here the CDR3 DNA reads TGTGCCAGCAGCTTATACCCCTGGGATACGCAGTATTTT. Protein: CASSLYPWDTQYF.

By share, this clone ranks as medium-sized. This chain uses TRBV2 with TRBJ2-7, with 8 nucleotides matching TRBD1. The CDR3 runs 15 residues. CDR1 is SNHLY, CDR2 FYNNEI, per germline. The V gene end was trimmed by 8 bases and the J gene end by 3 bases; junction bases not matched to a gene: 12. The CDR3 loop reads CASGASGTGNYEQYF. The CDR3 DNA sequence: TGTGCCAGCGGGGCCTCCGGGACAGGCAACTACGAGCAGTACTTC.

The chain links TRBV25-1 to TRBJ1-6; possible D gene TRBD1, 6 bases. The germline CDR1 and CDR2 sequences are MGHDK and SYGVNS. The V gene lost 4 bases and the J gene lost 4 bases, with 11 bases spanning the gap. CDR3 length: 15 residues. CDR3 protein: CASSVGQMYNSPLHF. The CDR3 DNA follows: TGTGCCAGCAGTGTCGGACAGATGTATAATTCACCCCTCCACTTT.

The chain employs TRBV10-2 and TRBJ1-4, with D maybe TRBD1 (6 bases). The V gene lost 0 bases and the J gene lost 5 bases, with 10 bases spanning the gap. The germline V gene has CDR1 WSHSY and CDR2 SAAADI. The CDR3 contains 15 residues. The CDR3 here is CASSESGAFNEKLFF. CDR3 nucleotide sequence: TGCGCCAGCAGTGAGTCGGGGGCCTTCAATGAAAAACTGTTTTTT.

The chain couples TRBV18 to TRBJ2-5; TRBD1 might be the D (6 bases). The CDR3 runs to 14 residues. Per germline, CDR1 KGHSH and CDR2 LQKENI. V lost 3 bases and J lost 2, with 10 bases in between. DNA of the CDR3: TGTGCCAGCTCACCGAGGACAGAACAAGAGACCCAGTACTTC. Translated, it gives CASSPRTEQETQYF. Variable domain in full (rest from reference TRBV18 and TRBJ2-5): NAGVMQNPRHLVRRRGQEARLRCSPMKGHSHVYWYRQLPEEGLKFMVYLQKENIIDESGMPKERFSAEFPKEGPSILRIQQVVRGDSAAYFCASSPRTEQETQYFGPGTRLLVL.